This paragraph reports one TCR beta chain. The entry originates in a study of identical twins. V trimming: 3 bases; J trimming: 7 bases; junction bases outside the gene matches: 15. Per the germline V gene, CDR1 is DFQATT and CDR2 is SNEGSKA (reference sequence). This CDR3 has 16 amino acids. TCRdb independently ran MiXCR on the 5' RACE reads; one entry per CDR3 protein. This table has some 660,000 distinct CDR3 sequences, over 8.5% appearing once. These sequences were also reported in another study, on yellow fever vaccine responses in identical twins.

The origin of this receptor is a woman aged 18-30 years in good health. The chain links TRBV20-1 to TRBJ2-7, with 10 positions matching TRBD2. Sequencing input: PBMCs. The CDR3 sequence is CSASPGLALTYSEQYF. CDR3 sequence (DNA): TGCAGTGCTAGTCCGGGACTAGCGTTAACTTACTCTGAGCAGTACTTC.